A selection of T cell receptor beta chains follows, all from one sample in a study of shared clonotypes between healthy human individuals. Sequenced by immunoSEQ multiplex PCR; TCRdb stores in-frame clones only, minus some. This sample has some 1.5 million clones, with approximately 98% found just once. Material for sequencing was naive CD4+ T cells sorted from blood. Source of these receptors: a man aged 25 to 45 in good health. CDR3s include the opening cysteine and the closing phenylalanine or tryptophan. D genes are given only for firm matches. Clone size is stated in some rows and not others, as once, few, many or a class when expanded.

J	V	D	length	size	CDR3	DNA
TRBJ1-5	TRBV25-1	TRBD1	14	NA	CASRGTGFYQPQHF	TGTGCCAGCAGGGGGACAGGGTTTTATCAGCCCCAGCATTTT
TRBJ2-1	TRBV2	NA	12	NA	CASSEAGNEQFF	TGTGCCAGCAGTGAAGCAGGGAATGAGCAGTTCTTC
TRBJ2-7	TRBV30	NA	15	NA	CAWSDRPRWAGEQYF	TGTGCCTGGAGTGACCGCCCCCGGTGGGCCGGCGAGCAGTACTTC
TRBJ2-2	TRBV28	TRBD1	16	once	CASSPRGRANTGELFF	TGTGCCAGCAGCCCCAGGGGGCGCGCGAACACCGGGGAGCTGTTTTTT
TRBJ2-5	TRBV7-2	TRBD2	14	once	CASRQTSGQETQYF	TGTGCCAGCAGGCAGACTAGCGGACAAGAGACCCAGTACTTC
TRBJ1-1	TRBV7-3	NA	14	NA	CASSLRPGDTEAFF	TGTGCCAGCAGCTTAAGGCCGGGGGACACTGAAGCTTTCTTT
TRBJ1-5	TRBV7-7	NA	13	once	CASSFSQGQPQHF	TGTGCCAGCAGCTTTTCCCAGGGGCAGCCCCAGCATTTT
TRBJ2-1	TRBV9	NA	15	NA	CASSRDTGAYNEQFF	TGTGCCAGCAGCCGGGACACAGGAGCCTACAATGAGCAGTTCTTC
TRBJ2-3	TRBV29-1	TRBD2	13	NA	CSVRDYQRDTQYF	TGCAGCGTTCGGGACTATCAGAGAGATACGCAGTATTTT
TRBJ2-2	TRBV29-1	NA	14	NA	CSVPQGPGTGELFF	TGCAGCGTGCCGCAGGGCCCCGGGACCGGGGAGCTGTTTTTT
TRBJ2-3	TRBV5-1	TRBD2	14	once	CASSFGLATDTQYF	TGCGCCAGCAGCTTCGGACTAGCCACAGATACGCAGTATTTT
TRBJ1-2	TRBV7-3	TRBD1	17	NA	CASSQNGRTGGSEGYTF	TGTGCCAGCAGCCAGAACGGTCGGACAGGGGGTTCGGAAGGCTACACCTTC
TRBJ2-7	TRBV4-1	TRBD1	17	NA	CASSQATDRGYPYEQYF	TGCGCCAGCAGCCAAGCTACGGACAGGGGATATCCCTACGAGCAGTACTTC
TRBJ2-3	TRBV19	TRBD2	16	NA	CASSIGLAGVADTQYF	TGTGCCAGTAGTATAGGTTTAGCGGGAGTGGCAGATACGCAGTATTTT
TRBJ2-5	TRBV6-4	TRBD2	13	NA	CASRRENQETQYF	TGTGCCAGCAGGCGGGAGAACCAAGAGACCCAGTACTTC
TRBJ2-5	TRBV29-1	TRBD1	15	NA	CSVGWDRGNQETQYF	TGCAGCGTTGGATGGGACAGGGGGAACCAAGAGACCCAGTACTTC
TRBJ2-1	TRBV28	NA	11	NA	CASSRNNEQFF	TGTGCCAGCAGTAGGAACAATGAGCAGTTCTTC
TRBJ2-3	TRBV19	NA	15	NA	CASSRPAGSTDTQYF	TGTGCCAGTAGTAGACCAGCGGGCAGCACAGATACGCAGTATTTT
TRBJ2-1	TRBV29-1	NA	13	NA	CSVAGQLGNEQFF	TGCAGCGTTGCGGGACAACTGGGGAATGAGCAGTTCTTC
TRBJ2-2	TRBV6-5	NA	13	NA	CAIRMGSSGELFF	TGTGCCATCCGAATGGGTTCATCCGGGGAGCTGTTTTTT
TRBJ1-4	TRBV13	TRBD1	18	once	CASSLGVGTGVWNEKLFF	TGTGCCAGCAGCTTAGGAGTGGGGACAGGGGTTTGGAATGAAAAACTGTTTTTT
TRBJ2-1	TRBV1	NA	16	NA	CTSSQKRESSYNEQFF	TGCACCAGCAGCCAAAAGCGGGAAAGCTCCTACAATGAGCAGTTCTTC